The 22 T cell receptor beta chains below come from one sample, sequenced in a study of STAT3 mutations in large granular lymphocyte leukemia. Notes on the study in general: Every T-cell large granular lymphocyte leukemia patient had at least one immunodominant TCR beta clonotype.

Antigens of these TCRs are unknown. Method: immunoSEQ multiplex PCR; TCRdb's copy keeps in-frame clones and lacks some. Of some 2,000 clones in the sample, around 67% were seen once. The sample was peripheral blood mononuclear cells. The receptors come from a man in his fifties or sixties with T-cell large granular lymphocyte leukemia. Some clones in this sample may be carry-over from other donors' samples.

The rearrangement links TRBV15 to TRBJ1-1; D not certain. The CDR3 spans 15 residues. V gave up 3 bases and J gave up 1 base, with 12 bases separating them. Germline values: CDR1 LNHNV, CDR2 YYDKDF (reference sequence). CDR3 nucleotide sequence: TGTGCCACCAGCAGTGCTAGGACGGGGAACACTGAAGCTTTCTTT. Protein: CATSSARTGNTEAFF.

The rearrangement uses TRBV4-2 and TRBJ1-2; weak D call: TRBD1 (5 bases). The CDR3 is 15 residues long. Germline-derived CDR1 and CDR2 are LGHNA and YNFKEQ. The germline V and J ends were trimmed by 0 bases and 6 bases, with 14 bases remaining between them. CDR3 amino acids: CASSQETSGRDGYTF. The CDR3 bases are TGTGCCAGCAGCCAAGAGACCTCCGGCAGGGATGGCTACACCTTC.

V and J are TRBV7-9 and TRBJ1-3, with 7 bases identical to TRBD1. V gave up 8 bases and J gave up 2 bases; unmatched junction bases: 3. The CDR3 consists of 13 residues. The germline V gene has CDR1 SEHNR and CDR2 FQNEAQ (reference sequence). The CDR3, as DNA: TGTGCCAGCGTTGGGACAGCTGGAAACACCATATATTTT. Amino acid sequence: CASVGTAGNTIYF.

The V gene is TRBV30, the J gene TRBJ2-7; D gene ambiguous. The CDR3 consists of 11 residues. Trimming took 0 bases from V and 4 from J, leaving 4 bases between them. Looked up from germline, CDR1 is GTSNPN and CDR2 is SVGIG (reference sequence). CDR3: CAWSVQYEQYF. In DNA, the CDR3 is TGTGCCTGGAGTGTACAATACGAGCAGTACTTC.

V and J are TRBV5-4 and TRBJ2-3; 9 positions match TRBD2. The ends lost 2 bases at V and 4 bases at J; junction bases unmatched: 5. CDR3 length: 15 amino acids. The germline gives CDR1 SGHNT, CDR2 YYREEE (reference sequence). The CDR3 loop reads CASSFRRGGSDTQYF. The CDR3 bases are TGTGCCAGCAGCTTTCGGCGGGGGGGTTCAGATACGCAGTATTTT.

V usage is TRBV5-4 and J usage is TRBJ2-1, with TRBD1 identical over 9 bases. V was clipped by 0 bases and J by 2 bases; unmatched bases: 6. Germline assignment: CDR1 SGHNT and CDR2 YYREEE (reference sequence). The CDR3 is made up of 17 amino acids. In nucleotides, the CDR3 is TGTGCCAGCAGCTTGGGTTCTGGGACAGGGACCTACAATGAGCAGTTCTTC. Translating gives CASSLGSGTGTYNEQFF.

The chain has TRBV6-5 and TRBJ1-1; D perhaps matches TRBD1 (6 bases). Germline CDR1 is MNHEY and CDR2 is SVGAGI. Trimming stripped 0 bases from V and 1 base from J, with 9 bases between. The CDR3 contains 15 residues. CDR3 nucleotide sequence: TGTGCCAGCAGTTACTCGAAAGGGGGGAACACTGAAGCTTTCTTT. Its protein product is CASSYSKGGNTEAFF.

This chain connects TRBV7-6 to TRBJ1-5, with D perhaps matching TRBD1 (5 bases). From germline, CDR1 is SGHVS and CDR2 FNYEAQ. V gave up 1 base and J gave up 5 bases, with 9 bases separating them. The CDR3 has 14 residues. This CDR3 is CASSLGGSHQPQHF. CDR3 bases: TGTGCCAGCAGCTTAGGGGGCAGCCATCAGCCCCAGCATTTT.

In this sample, this clone turned up a few times. CDR3 bases: TGTGCCATAGAAAATCAGGGCCTCTATGGCTACACCTTC. The encoded protein is CAIENQGLYGYTF. The chain couples TRBV6-6 to TRBJ1-2; D is perhaps TRBD1 (5 bases). Trimming shortened V by 10 bases and J by 4 bases, and 16 bases separated the two germline ends. Germline V gene sequence: CDR1 MNHNY, CDR2 SVGAGI (reference sequence). This CDR3 region has 13 residues.

The V call is TRBV7-9, the J call TRBJ1-1, with D perhaps matching TRBD1 (6 bases). Germline lookup yields CDR1 SEHNR and CDR2 FQNEAQ (reference sequence). The CDR3 contains 12 residues. Trimming pared 1 base from V and 10 bases from J, leaving 10 bases between. This CDR3 is CASSLGGGTAFF. CDR3 nucleotide sequence: TGTGCCAGCAGCTTAGGAGGGGGAACAGCTTTCTTT.

In its sample, this clone was seen a few times. The rearrangement links TRBV29-1 to TRBJ1-2; 8 positions agree with TRBD1. Germline CDR1 SQVTM, CDR2 ANQGSEA. Germline trimming cut 7 bases from V and 8 bases from J; bases unmatched to any gene: 15. The CDR3 runs to 14 residues. The DNA of the CDR3 is TGCAGCGCCCTCATCCCAGGGGGCTTGAGCGGCTACACCTTC. As protein: CSALIPGGLSGYTF.

The chain uses TRBV5-1 and TRBJ2-7; no reliable D call. CDR1 SGHRS and CDR2 YFSETQ come from the germline V gene. This CDR3 contains 10 residues. Between the trimmed V and J ends, which lost 6 bases and 6 bases, there was a span of 7 bases. In DNA form, the CDR3 reads TGCGCCAGCATGGCTGGCGAGCAGTACTTC. Encoded protein: CASMAGEQYF.

The genes are TRBV6-5 and TRBJ1-1; 8 positions agree with TRBD1. Per germline, CDR1 MNHEY and CDR2 SVGAGI. The J segment lost 3 bases and the V segment lost 10 bases, leaving 10 bases of the junction unmatched. The CDR3 is 14 amino acids. CDR3 sequence reads: CAIRQGLWDTEAFF. CDR3 DNA: TGTGCCATCCGACAGGGGCTCTGGGACACTGAAGCTTTCTTT.

This chain joins TRBV5-6 and TRBJ1-6; 7 positions match TRBD1. This CDR3 spans 16 amino acids. Germline V gene lookup returns CDR1 SGHDT and CDR2 YYEEEE. V dropped 0 bases and J dropped 3; count of bases not matched to a gene: 3. The CDR3 reads CASSLGGGYYNSPLHF. CDR3 bases: TGTGCCAGCAGCTTGGGAGGGGGCTACTATAATTCACCCCTCCACTTT.

This clone was observed once. CDR3 DNA: TGTGCCAGCAGCTTGGGGGACAGGGTAAATGAAAAACTGTTTTTT. Protein sequence: CASSLGDRVNEKLFF. The chain uses TRBV7-9 and TRBJ1-4; TRBD1 agrees at 9 bases. In germline, CDR1 is SEHNR, CDR2 FQNEAQ (reference sequence). This CDR3 spans 15 amino acids. V shed 3 bases, J shed 5 bases, and the junction held 4 bases outside the gene matches.

The CDR3 DNA reads TGTGCCAGCTCACTAACGACAGGGATTGACTATGGCTACACCTTC. Translation gives CASSLTTGIDYGYTF. V is TRBV18 and J is TRBJ1-2; 7 bases match TRBD1. Germline CDR1 KGHSH, CDR2 LQKENI. The CDR3 has 15 amino acids. J gave up 3 bases and V 4 bases, and 8 bases lay outside the gene matches.

There are a few counts of this clone. The CDR3 DNA reads TGTGCCAGCAGCTTGGCCGGGACCACCCAAGATACGCAGTATTTT. Translation gives CASSLAGTTQDTQYF. The chain recombines TRBV5-4 with TRBJ2-3; TRBD1 or TRBD2 may be the D gene (5 bases each). This CDR3 is built from 15 residues. Trimming took off 0 bases at V and 5 bases at J, with 13 bases between the two ends. CDR1 and CDR2 (germline): SGHNT, YYREEE (reference sequence).

The chain joins TRBV28 to TRBJ1-6; 7 bases match TRBD1. In germline, CDR1 is MDHEN, CDR2 SYDVKM. This CDR3 contains 15 residues. Unmatched junction bases numbered 5, after V lost 3 bases and J lost 6 bases. CDR3: CASSLGQYSNSPLHF. Written as DNA, the CDR3 is TGTGCCAGCAGTTTGGGACAGTATAGTAATTCACCCCTCCACTTT.

This clone was recorded a few times. The V gene is TRBV18, the J gene TRBJ2-7; possible D gene TRBD1, 5 bases. The V gene lost 0 bases and the J gene lost 0 bases, with 9 bases spanning the gap. From germline, CDR1 is KGHSH and CDR2 LQKENI. This CDR3 is 15 amino acids long. The CDR3 loop reads CASSPPRQPSYEQYF. The CDR3 bases are TGTGCCAGCTCACCACCGCGACAGCCCTCCTACGAGCAGTACTTC.

The V gene is TRBV18, the J gene TRBJ2-3; possibly TRBD2 for D (5 bases). The germline CDR1 and CDR2 sequences are KGHSH and LQKENI. This CDR3 region has 13 residues. The germline V and J ends were trimmed by 3 bases and 6 bases, with 10 bases remaining between them. CDR3 sequence reads: CASSPPAADTQYF. The DNA of the CDR3 is TGTGCCAGCTCACCCCCAGCGGCTGATACGCAGTATTTT.

This sequence joins TRBV4-3 and TRBJ1-2; a weak D match, TRBD1 (5 bases). Germline assignment: CDR1 LGHNA and CDR2 YSLEER. V lost 1 base and J 8 bases, leaving 14 bases between the germline ends. The CDR3 spans 14 residues. The CDR3 here is CASSQVLGGRGYTF. CDR3 in DNA: TGCGCCAGCAGCCAAGTGTTGGGGGGACGCGGCTACACCTTC.

V and J are TRBV5-1 and TRBJ2-7; 8 nucleotides match TRBD2. The CDR3 consists of 16 residues. Germline trimming cut 2 bases from V and 6 bases from J; bases unmatched to any gene: 13. The germline gives CDR1 SGHRS, CDR2 YFSETQ. CDR3 residues: CASSFSGGAWALEQYF. The DNA of the CDR3 is TGCGCCAGCAGCTTTTCCGGGGGGGCCTGGGCTCTCGAGCAGTACTTC.